This entry features one T cell receptor (beta chain) sequence. This specimen comes from a study of cytomegalovirus exposure and HLA in healthy donors. Trimming took off 6 bases at V and 0 bases at J, with 12 bases between the two ends. The V gene's germline CDR1 is KGHSH and CDR2 LQKENI. The CDR3 contains 15 residues. This table comes from immunoSEQ multiplex PCR, and its TCRdb copy is limited to in-frame clones, with some not included. The sample contains 150,000 to 200,000 clones, about 80% of which appear only once. This TCR was recovered from a woman in her late teens or twenties in good health and CMV-seropositive. This chain links TRBV18 with TRBJ2-1, with D possibly being TRBD1 (5 bases). The specimen sequenced was PBMCs. For the CDR3, the DNA is TGTGCCAGCTCCCGACAGTCCAGCTCCTACAATGAGCAGTTCTTC. It translates to CASSRQSSSYNEQFF.